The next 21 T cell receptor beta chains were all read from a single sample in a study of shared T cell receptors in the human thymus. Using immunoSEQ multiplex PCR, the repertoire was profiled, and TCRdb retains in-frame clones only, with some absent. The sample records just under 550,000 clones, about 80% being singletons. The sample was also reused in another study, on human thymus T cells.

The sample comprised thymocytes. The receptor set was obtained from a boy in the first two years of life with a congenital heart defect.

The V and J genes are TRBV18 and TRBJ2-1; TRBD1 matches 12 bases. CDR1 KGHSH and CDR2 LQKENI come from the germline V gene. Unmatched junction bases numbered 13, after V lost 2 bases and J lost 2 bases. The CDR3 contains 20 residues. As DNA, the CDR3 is TGTGCCAGCTCACCAACTCCACTTGGGACAGGGGGCGAACCCTACAATGAGCAGTTCTTC. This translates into CASSPTPLGTGGEPYNEQFF.

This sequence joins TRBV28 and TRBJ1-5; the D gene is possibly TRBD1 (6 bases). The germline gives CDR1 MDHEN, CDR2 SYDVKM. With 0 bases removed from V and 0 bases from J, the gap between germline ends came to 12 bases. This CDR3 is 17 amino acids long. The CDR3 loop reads CASSLCTDRYSNQPQHF. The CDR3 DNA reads TGTGCCAGCAGTTTATGCACGGACAGATATAGCAATCAGCCCCAGCATTTT.

The CDR3 loop reads CASGLASGTGYYEQYF. The CDR3 DNA reads as TGTGCTAGTGGTTTGGCATCCGGGACAGGGTACTACGAGCAGTACTTC. The V and J genes are TRBV12-5 and TRBJ2-7; 9 bases map to TRBD1. The germline V gene encodes CDR1 LGHNT and CDR2 FRNRAP. The junction had 7 bases not matched to a gene; V was cut back by 1 base and J by 3 bases. The CDR3 has 16 amino acids.

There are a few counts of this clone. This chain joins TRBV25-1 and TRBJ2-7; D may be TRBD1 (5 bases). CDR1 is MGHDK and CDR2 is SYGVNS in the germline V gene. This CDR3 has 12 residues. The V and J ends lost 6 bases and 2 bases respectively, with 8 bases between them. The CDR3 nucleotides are TGTGCCAGCAGATCCAGGGCCTACGAGCAGTACTTC. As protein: CASRSRAYEQYF.

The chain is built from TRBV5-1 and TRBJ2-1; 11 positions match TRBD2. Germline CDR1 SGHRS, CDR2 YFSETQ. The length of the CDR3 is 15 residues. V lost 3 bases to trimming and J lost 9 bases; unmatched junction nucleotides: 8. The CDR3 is CASSSDSGRAGEQFF. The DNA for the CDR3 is TGCGCCAGCAGCTCTGATAGCGGGAGGGCGGGTGAGCAGTTCTTC.

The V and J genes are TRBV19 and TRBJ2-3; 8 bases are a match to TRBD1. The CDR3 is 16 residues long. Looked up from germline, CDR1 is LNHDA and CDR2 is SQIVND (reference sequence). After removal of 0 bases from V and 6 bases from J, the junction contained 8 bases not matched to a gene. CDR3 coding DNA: TGTGCCAGTAGTATAGATCGGGACAGGTCCGATGATACGCAGTATTTT. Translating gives CASSIDRDRSDDTQYF.

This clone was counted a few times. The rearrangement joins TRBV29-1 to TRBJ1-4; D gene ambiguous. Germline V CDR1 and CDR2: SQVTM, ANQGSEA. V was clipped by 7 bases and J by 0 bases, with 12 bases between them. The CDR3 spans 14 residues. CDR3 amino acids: CSGGEDATNEKLFF. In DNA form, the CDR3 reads TGCAGCGGTGGGGAGGATGCAACTAATGAAAAACTGTTTTTT. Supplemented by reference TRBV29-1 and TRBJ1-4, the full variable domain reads SAVISQKPSRDICQRGTSLTIQCQVDSQVTMMFWYRQQPGQSLTLIATANQGSEATYESGFVIDKFPISRPNLTFSTLTVSNMSPEDSSIYLCSGGEDATNEKLFFGSGTQLSVL.

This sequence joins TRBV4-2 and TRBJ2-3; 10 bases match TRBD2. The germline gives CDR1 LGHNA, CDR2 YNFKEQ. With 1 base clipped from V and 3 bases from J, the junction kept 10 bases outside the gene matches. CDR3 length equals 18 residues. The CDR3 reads CASSQAGSGRARTDTQYF. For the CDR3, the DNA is TGTGCCAGCAGCCAAGCCGGGAGCGGGAGGGCCCGAACAGATACGCAGTATTTT.

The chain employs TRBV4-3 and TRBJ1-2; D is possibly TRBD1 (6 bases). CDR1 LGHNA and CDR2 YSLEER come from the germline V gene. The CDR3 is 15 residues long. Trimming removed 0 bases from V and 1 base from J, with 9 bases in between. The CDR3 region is CASSQDLDSNYGYTF. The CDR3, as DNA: TGCGCCAGCAGCCAAGATCTGGACAGTAACTATGGCTACACCTTC.

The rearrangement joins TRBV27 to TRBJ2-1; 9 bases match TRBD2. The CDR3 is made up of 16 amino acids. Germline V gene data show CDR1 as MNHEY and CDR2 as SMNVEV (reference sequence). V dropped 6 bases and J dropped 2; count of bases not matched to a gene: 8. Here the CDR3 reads CASRASGKWTYNEQFF. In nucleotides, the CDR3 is TGTGCCAGCAGGGCTAGCGGGAAGTGGACCTACAATGAGCAGTTCTTC.

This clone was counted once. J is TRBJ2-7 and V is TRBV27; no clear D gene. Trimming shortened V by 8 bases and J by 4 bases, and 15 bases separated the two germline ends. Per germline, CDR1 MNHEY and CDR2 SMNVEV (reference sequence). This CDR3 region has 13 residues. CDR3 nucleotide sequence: TGTGCCAGCCGTTCCGGTCGAGGTTACGAGCAGTACTTC. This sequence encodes CASRSGRGYEQYF.

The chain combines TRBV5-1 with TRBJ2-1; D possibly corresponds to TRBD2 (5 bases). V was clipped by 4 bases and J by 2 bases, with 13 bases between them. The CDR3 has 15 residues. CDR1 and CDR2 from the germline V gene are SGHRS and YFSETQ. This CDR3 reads CASSRHSGAYNEQFF. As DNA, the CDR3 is TGCGCCAGCAGCCGGCACAGCGGAGCCTACAATGAGCAGTTCTTC.

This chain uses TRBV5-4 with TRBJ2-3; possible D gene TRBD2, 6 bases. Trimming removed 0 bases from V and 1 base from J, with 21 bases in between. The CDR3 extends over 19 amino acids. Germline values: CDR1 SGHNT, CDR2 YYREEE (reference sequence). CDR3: CASSLATISSGQRTDTQYF. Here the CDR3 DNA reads TGTGCCAGCAGCTTGGCGACAATCTCGAGCGGGCAACGCACAGATACGCAGTATTTT.

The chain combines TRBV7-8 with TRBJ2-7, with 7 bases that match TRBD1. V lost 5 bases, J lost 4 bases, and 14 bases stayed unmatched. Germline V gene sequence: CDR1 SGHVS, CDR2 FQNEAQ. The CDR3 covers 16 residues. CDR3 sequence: CASSTPYRGIYYEQYF. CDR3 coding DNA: TGTGCCAGCAGCACGCCCTACAGGGGAATTTATTACGAGCAGTACTTC. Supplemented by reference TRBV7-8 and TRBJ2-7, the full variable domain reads GAGVSQSPRYKVAKRGQDVALRCDPISGHVSLFWYQQALGQGPEFLTYFQNEAQLDKSGLPSDRFFAERPEGSVSTLKIQRTQQEDSAVYLCASSTPYRGIYYEQYFGPGTRLTVT.

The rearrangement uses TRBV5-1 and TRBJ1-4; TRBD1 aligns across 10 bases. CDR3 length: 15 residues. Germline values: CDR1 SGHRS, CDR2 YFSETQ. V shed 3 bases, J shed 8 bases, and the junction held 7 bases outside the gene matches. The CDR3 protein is CASSSDRGRDEKLFF. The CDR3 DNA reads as TGCGCCAGCAGCTCGGACAGGGGGAGAGACGAAAAACTGTTTTTT. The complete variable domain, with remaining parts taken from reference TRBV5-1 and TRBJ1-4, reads KAGVTQTPRYLIKTRGQQVTLSCSPISGHRSVSWYQQTPGQGLQFLFEYFSETQRNKGNFPGRFSGRQFSNSRSEMNVSTLELGDSALYLCASSSDRGRDEKLFFGSGTQLSVL.

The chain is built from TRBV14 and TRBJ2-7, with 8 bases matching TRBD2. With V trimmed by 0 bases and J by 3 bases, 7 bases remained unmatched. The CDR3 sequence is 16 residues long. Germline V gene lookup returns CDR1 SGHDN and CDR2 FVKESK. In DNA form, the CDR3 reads TGTGCCAGCAGCCAAGATTCCGGGGGGGGTGGCTACGAGCAGTACTTC. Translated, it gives CASSQDSGGGGYEQYF. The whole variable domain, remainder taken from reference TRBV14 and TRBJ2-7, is EAGVTQFPSHSVIEKGQTVTLRCDPISGHDNLYWYRRVMGKEIKFLLHFVKESKQDESGMPNNRFLAERTGGTYSTLKVQPAELEDSGVYFCASSQDSGGGGYEQYFGPGTRLTVT.

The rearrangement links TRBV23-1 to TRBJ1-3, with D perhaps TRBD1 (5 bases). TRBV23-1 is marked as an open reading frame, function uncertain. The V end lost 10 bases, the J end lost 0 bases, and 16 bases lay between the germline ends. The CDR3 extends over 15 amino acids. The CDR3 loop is CAIPNRSPSGNTIYF. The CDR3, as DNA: TGCGCCATCCCAAACAGGTCACCCTCTGGAAACACCATATATTTT.

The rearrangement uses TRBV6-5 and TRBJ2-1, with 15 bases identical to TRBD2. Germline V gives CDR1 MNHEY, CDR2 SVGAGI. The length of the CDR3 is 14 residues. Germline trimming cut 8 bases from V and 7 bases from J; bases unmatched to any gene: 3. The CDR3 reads CASFGLAGGNEQFF. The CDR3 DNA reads TGTGCCAGCTTCGGACTAGCGGGAGGGAATGAGCAGTTCTTC.

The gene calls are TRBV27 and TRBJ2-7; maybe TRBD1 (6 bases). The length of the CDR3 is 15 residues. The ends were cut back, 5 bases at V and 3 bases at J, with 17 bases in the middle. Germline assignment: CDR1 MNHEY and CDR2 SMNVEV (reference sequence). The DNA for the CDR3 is TGTGCCAGCAGTCCTCTATTGAGACAGGACTACGAGCAGTACTTC. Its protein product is CASSPLLRQDYEQYF.

In DNA, the CDR3 is TGTGCCAGCATCCCTGTGTTTTGCCTAGCGGGAGTCCCAGATACGCAGTATTTT. Protein sequence: CASIPVFCLAGVPDTQYF. The gene calls are TRBV27 and TRBJ2-3, with 10 bases matching TRBD2. After removal of 7 bases from V and 4 bases from J, the junction contained 17 bases not matched to a gene. Germline V gene lookup returns CDR1 MNHEY and CDR2 SMNVEV (reference sequence). The CDR3 consists of 18 residues.

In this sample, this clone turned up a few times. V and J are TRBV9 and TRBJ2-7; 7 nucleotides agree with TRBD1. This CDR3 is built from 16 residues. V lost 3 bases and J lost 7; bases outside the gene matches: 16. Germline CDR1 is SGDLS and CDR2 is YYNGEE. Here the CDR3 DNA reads TGTGCCAGCAGCGAGACGGATACAGGGGCCACGGGAGAGCAGTACTTC. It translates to CASSETDTGATGEQYF.